Following are 12 T cell receptor beta chains from one sample sequenced in a study of PD-L1 blockade in urothelial cancer. Time point meaning: peripheral blood 6 weeks after treatment start. Profiling relied on immunoSEQ multiplex PCR, and the TCRdb table lists in-frame clones only, not all of them. The data contain about 40,000 clones, about four fifths of them singletons. Here the sequenced sample was PBMCs, taken around atezolizumab (anti-PD-L1) treatment. The origin of the receptors is a man between 40 and 49 years old with urothelial cancer.

V gene TRBV5-1 combines with J gene TRBJ1-1, with TRBD1 matching 8 bases. The CDR3 length is 16 residues. Per germline, CDR1 SGHRS and CDR2 YFSETQ. J gave up 0 bases and V 8 bases, and 12 bases lay outside the gene matches. CDR3: CASQTGGSLVNTEAFF. CDR3 DNA sequence: TGCGCCAGTCAAACAGGGGGATCCCTGGTGAACACTGAAGCTTTCTTT.

The V gene is TRBV11-2, the J gene TRBJ2-7, with 8 bases aligning to TRBD2. The germline CDR1 and CDR2 sequences are SGHAT and FQNNGV. The CDR3 contains 13 residues. V was pared by 5 bases and J by 6 bases, with 6 bases of the junction left unmatched. The CDR3 loop is CASSARGGGEQYF. The CDR3 DNA sequence: TGTGCCAGCAGCGCCCGGGGGGGCGGCGAGCAGTACTTC.

V gene TRBV6-4 combines with J gene TRBJ2-3; D gene ambiguous. V was clipped by 3 bases and J by 6 bases, with 10 bases between them. Germline CDR1 MRHNA, CDR2 SNTAGT. There are 13 residues in the CDR3. This CDR3 is CASSERFADTQYF. CDR3 DNA: TGTGCCAGCAGTGAGAGGTTTGCGGATACGCAGTATTTT.

The chain joins TRBV5-1 to TRBJ2-5; TRBD2 agrees at 8 bases. Germline trimming cut 0 bases from V and 5 bases from J; bases unmatched to any gene: 9. Germline loops: CDR1 SGHRS, CDR2 YFSETQ. This CDR3 contains 16 residues. The CDR3 loop is CASSLGTGGILETQYF. The CDR3 region has the DNA TGCGCCAGCAGCTTGGGCACGGGAGGGATATTGGAGACCCAGTACTTC. Drawing the rest from reference TRBV5-1 and TRBJ2-5, the complete variable domain is KAGVTQTPRYLIKTRGQQVTLSCSPISGHRSVSWYQQTPGQGLQFLFEYFSETQRNKGNFPGRFSGRQFSNSRSEMNVSTLELGDSALYLCASSLGTGGILETQYFGPGTRLLVL.

V gene TRBV7-3 combines with J gene TRBJ1-2; 10 positions match TRBD1. This CDR3 comprises 14 residues. Germline V CDR1 and CDR2: SGHTA, FQGTGA. Losses at the gene ends were 3 bases for V and 8 bases for J; bases not matched to a gene: 6. The CDR3: CASSLTGTGVGYTF. The CDR3 coding sequence is TGTGCCAGCAGCTTGACCGGGACAGGGGTGGGCTACACCTTC.

The J gene is TRBJ1-2, the V gene TRBV30; 7 nucleotides align to TRBD1. From germline, CDR1 is GTSNPN and CDR2 SVGIG (reference sequence). The CDR3 loop spans 14 amino acids. Trimming at V came to 2 bases and at J to 8 bases, leaving 11 bases not matched to a gene. CDR3 loop: CAWSSENRGKGYTF. Here the CDR3 DNA reads TGTGCCTGGAGTTCCGAGAACAGGGGAAAGGGCTACACCTTC.

V usage is TRBV7-9 and J usage is TRBJ1-1; D not resolved. The germline CDR1 and CDR2 sequences are SEHNR and FQNEAQ (reference sequence). V was trimmed by 0 bases and J by 4 bases, leaving 12 bases between them. CDR3 length: 15 amino acids. CDR3 in amino acids: CASSLAGGLSTEAFF. In DNA, the CDR3 is TGTGCCAGCAGCTTAGCAGGCGGACTCTCCACTGAAGCTTTCTTT.

This chain connects TRBV18 to TRBJ1-5, with 8 bases fitting TRBD1. Losses at the gene ends were 5 bases for V and 5 bases for J; bases not matched to a gene: 5. Germline CDR1 is KGHSH and CDR2 is LQKENI. The CDR3 length is 14 residues. CDR3 bases: TGTGCCAGCTCAAACAGGGGGGCGGATCAGCCCCAGCATTTT. It yields the protein CASSNRGADQPQHF.

This clone counts as medium-sized. The CDR3 reads CASTVRSGFYTEAFF. As DNA, the CDR3 is TGTGCCAGCACAGTGAGGTCGGGGTTTTACACTGAAGCTTTCTTT. V and J are TRBV28 and TRBJ1-1; D unresolved. CDR3 length: 15 amino acids. Germline CDR1 and CDR2: MDHEN and SYDVKM. Trimming cost V 7 bases and J 3 bases, with 18 bases left between them.

This chain connects TRBV2 to TRBJ1-1, with 7 bases aligning to TRBD1. The length of the CDR3 is 14 residues. CDR1 is SNHLY and CDR2 is FYNNEI in the germline V gene. After removal of 5 bases from V and 8 bases from J, the junction contained 11 bases not matched to a gene. The chain's CDR3 is CASSFRDSPLEAFF. The CDR3 bases are TGTGCCAGCAGTTTCCGGGACAGCCCGTTGGAAGCTTTCTTT.

The chain couples TRBV5-4 to TRBJ2-5, with D perhaps matching TRBD2 (5 bases). This CDR3 is built from 15 residues. Germline CDR1 and CDR2: SGHNT and YYREEE (reference sequence). V lost 0 bases and J lost 4, with 13 bases in between. The CDR3 loop reads CASSLARGGGETQYF. In nucleotides, the CDR3 is TGTGCCAGCAGCTTGGCCAGAGGTGGAGGAGAGACCCAGTACTTC.

This chain uses TRBV4-2 with TRBJ1-1, with 7 bases lining up with TRBD1. The germline gives CDR1 LGHNA, CDR2 YNFKEQ. J was trimmed by 4 bases and V by 4 bases; bases with no gene match: 6. The CDR3 runs to 14 residues. CDR3 amino acids: CASSLGGLGTEAFF. CDR3 coding DNA: TGTGCCAGCAGCCTAGGGGGCCTGGGCACTGAAGCTTTCTTT.